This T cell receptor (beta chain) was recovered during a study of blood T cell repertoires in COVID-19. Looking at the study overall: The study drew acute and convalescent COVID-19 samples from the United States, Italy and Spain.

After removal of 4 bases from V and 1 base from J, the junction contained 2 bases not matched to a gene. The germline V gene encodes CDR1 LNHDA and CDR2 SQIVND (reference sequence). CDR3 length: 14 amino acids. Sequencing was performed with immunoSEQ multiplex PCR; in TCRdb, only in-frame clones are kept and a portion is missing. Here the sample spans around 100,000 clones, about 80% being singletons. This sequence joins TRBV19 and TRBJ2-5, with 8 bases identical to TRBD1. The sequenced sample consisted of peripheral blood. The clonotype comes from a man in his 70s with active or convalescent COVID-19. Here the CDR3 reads CASSKTGGQETQYF. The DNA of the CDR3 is TGTGCCAGTAGTAAAACAGGGGGCCAAGAGACCCAGTACTTC. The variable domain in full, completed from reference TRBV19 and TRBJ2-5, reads DGGITQSPKYLFRKEGQNVTLSCEQNLNHDAMYWYRQDPGQGLRLIYYSQIVNDFQKGDIAEGYSVSREKKESFPLTVTSAQKNPTAFYLCASSKTGGQETQYFGPGTRLLVL.